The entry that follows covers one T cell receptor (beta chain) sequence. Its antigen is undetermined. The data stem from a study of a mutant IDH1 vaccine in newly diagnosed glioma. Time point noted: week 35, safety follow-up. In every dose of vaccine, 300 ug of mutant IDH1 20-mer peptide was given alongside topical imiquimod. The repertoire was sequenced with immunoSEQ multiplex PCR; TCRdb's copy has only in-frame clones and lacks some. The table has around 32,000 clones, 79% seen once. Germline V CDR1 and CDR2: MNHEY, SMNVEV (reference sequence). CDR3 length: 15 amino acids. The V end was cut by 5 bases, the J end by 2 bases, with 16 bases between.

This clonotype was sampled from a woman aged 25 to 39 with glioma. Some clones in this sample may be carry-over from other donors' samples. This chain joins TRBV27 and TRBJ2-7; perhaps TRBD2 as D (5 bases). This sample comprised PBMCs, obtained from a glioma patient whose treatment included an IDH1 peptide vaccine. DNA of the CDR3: TGTGCCAGCAGTGGCCTTGGAGGAGCTCCCTACGAGCAGTACTTC. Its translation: CASSGLGGAPYEQYF.